This T cell receptor beta chain appears in the sequencing data of a study of blood T cell repertoires in COVID-19. Across the study: Donors in the United States, Italy and Spain gave samples during acute or convalescent COVID-19. T cells, B-cell-depleted T cells, or PBMCs provided the cDNA or gDNA that served as material.

Germline CDR1 reads SNHLY; CDR2 reads FYNNEI. CDR3 size: 15 residues. V lost 2 bases and J 2 bases, leaving 10 bases between the germline ends. Per the original data handling: By means of reference gene primer amplification, nucleated cell counts were estimated. This table comes from immunoSEQ multiplex PCR, and its TCRdb copy is limited to in-frame clones, with some not included. D and trimming come from the DNA, and the V and J calls and clone size come from that table. Of some 80,000 clones in the sample, around nine tenths were seen once. The chain recombines TRBV2 with TRBJ2-1; a weak D match, TRBD1 (7 bases). The sample taken for sequencing was peripheral blood. The TCR originated in a woman of 80 years or more with active or convalescent COVID-19. The CDR3 nucleotides read TGTGCCAGCAGTGAACAGGGGGGTACCTACAATGAGCAGTTCTTC. Residues: CASSEQGGTYNEQFF. Based on the CDR3 plus reference TRBV2 and TRBJ2-1, the full variable domain is EPEVTQTPSHQVTQMGQEVILRCVPISNHLYFYWYRQILGQKVEFLVSFYNNEISEKSEIFDDQFSVERPDGSNFTLKIRSTKLEDSAMYFCASSEQGGTYNEQFFGPGTRLTVL.